This T cell receptor beta chain was identified in a study of T-cell reconstitution after alpha-beta-depleted transplantation in children. Points from the study as a whole: By about two months after transplant, alpha-beta T cells reportedly arose from several hundred graft clones that had expanded. Surviving thymic progenitors and recipient T cells were the source of high TCRbeta diversity at day 60 in some patients.

V dropped 3 bases and J dropped 3; count of bases not matched to a gene: 9. CDR3 size: 16 residues. CDR1 and CDR2 from the germline V gene are MNHEY and SMNVEV (reference sequence). This clonotype has at least ten counts. As yet, its antigen is unknown. The authors prepared the TCRbeta library with unique molecular identifiers. TCRdb independently ran MiXCR on the PCR reads; one entry per CDR3 protein. The data show 200,000 to 250,000 distinct CDR3 sequences, roughly 8.2% seen once. The sequence was obtained from a male patient aged 10 to 17 who had a stem cell transplant for acute lymphoblastic leukemia, so the T cells may come from the graft donor. This specimen consisted of PBMCs, mostly from graft donor cells, obtained 180 days after TCRalphabeta/CD19-depleted stem cell transplant. This chain links TRBV27 with TRBJ2-3; 7 bases are a match to TRBD1. Written as DNA, the CDR3 is TGTGCCAGCAGTTTTAGGGGACAGTCCTTTACAGATACGCAGTATTTT. Its translation: CASSFRGQSFTDTQYF.